This is a list of T cell receptor beta chains from one sample in a study of blood T cell repertoires in COVID-19. Libraries were prepared by immunoSEQ multiplex PCR; TCRdb keeps only in-frame clonotypes and omits some of them. The sample lists some 230,000 clones, more than 75% occurring once. The sample consisted of peripheral blood. All receptors come from a woman older than 75 with COVID-19, enrolled during active disease. The CDR3 runs from the conserved cysteine through the conserved F or W. The D gene is left open where the match is weak. The size entry is marked missing in some rows and otherwise reads once, few, many or a size class.

TRBJ2-7,.,TRBD2,TRBV18,TGTGCCAGCTCACCTCTAGCGGGAGAAGTCTACGAGCAGTACTTC,CASSPLAGEVYEQYF
TRBJ2-7,.,TRBD1,TRBV19,TGTGCCAGTAGTATATCACAGGGGGCGGCGGGAGAGCAGTACTTC,CASSISQGAAGEQYF
TRBJ1-6,.,.,TRBV7-8,TGTGCCAGCAGCTTAGGACAGTCACAACCCCTCCACTTT,CASSLGQSQPLHF
TRBJ2-7,.,.,TRBV13,TGTGCCAGCAGCCCACGGGACAACTCCTACGAGCAGTACTTC,CASSPRDNSYEQYF
TRBJ2-7,.,TRBD2,TRBV6-6,TGTGCCAGCAGTTACTCGAAGGGACTACACGAGCAGTACTTC,CASSYSKGLHEQYF
TRBJ1-4,.,.,TRBV25-1,TGTGCCAGCAGCTTCATGAGTGAAAAACTGTTTTTT,CASSFMSEKLFF
TRBJ2-1,.,TRBD2,TRBV5-4,TGTGCCAGCAGCTCACTAGCGGCCAATGAGCAGTTCTTC,CASSSLAANEQFF
TRBJ1-3,.,.,TRBV2,TGTGCCAGCAGTGACCGCCTAAGCTCTGGAAACACCATATATTTT,CASSDRLSSGNTIYF
TRBJ1-1,once,.,TRBV19,TGTGCCAGTCCCCCGTCCGGCGGAGTGAACACTGAAGCTTTCTTT,CASPPSGGVNTEAFF
TRBJ2-1,.,.,TRBV7-2,TGTGCCAGCAGCCCTCGACCGGGAGTAGGGCGGGGATACAATGAGCAGTTCTTC,CASSPRPGVGRGYNEQFF
TRBJ1-3,.,TRBD1,TRBV6-2/TRBV6-3,TGTGCCAGCAGTGACAGGGGCTACTCTGGAAACACCATATATTTT,CASSDRGYSGNTIYF
TRBJ2-1,once,TRBD2,TRBV3-1/TRBV3-2,TGTGCCAGCAGCCGACTAGCGGGGGGGTTGGCCAATGAGCAGTTCTTC,CASSRLAGGLANEQFF
TRBJ1-6,.,TRBD1,TRBV5-1,TGCGCCAGCAGCTCGGGACAGGTTAATTCACCCCTCCACTTT,CASSSGQVNSPLHF
TRBJ1-5,.,.,TRBV3-1/TRBV3-2,TGTGCCAGCAGCCAAGGTTACTCAGGCGCGCAGCCCCAGCATTTT,CASSQGYSGAQPQHF
TRBJ1-1,.,TRBD1,TRBV5-4,TGTGCCAGCAGCTTGGGACAGGGGGTGGAAGCTTTCTTT,CASSLGQGVEAFF
TRBJ1-6,once,.,TRBV5-4,TGTGCCAGCAACCAGATTAATTCACCCCTCCACTTT,CASNQINSPLHF
TRBJ1-5,once,.,TRBV6-6,TGTGCCAGCAGTGGCACCGGGATTAATCAGCCCCAGCATTTT,CASSGTGINQPQHF
TRBJ1-4,.,.,TRBV5-1,TGCGCCAGCAGAACAGCAGAAAAACTGTTTTTT,CASRTAEKLFF
TRBJ2-2,.,.,TRBV27,TGTGCCAGCAGTTTGACAGCTTACACCGGGGAGCTGTTTTTT,CASSLTAYTGELFF
TRBJ1-1,few,.,TRBV3-1/TRBV3-2,TGTGCCAGCAGCAACAGGGTTACTGAAGCTTTCTTT,CASSNRVTEAFF
TRBJ2-7,.,.,TRBV7-2,TGTGCCAGCAGCTTCTCGGGACTCCGAAGCTACAAGCAGTACTTC,CASSFSGLRSYKQYF
TRBJ1-2,many,TRBD1,TRBV28,TGTGCCAGCAGAACTTCGACAGGGGGCCATGGCTACACCTTC,CASRTSTGGHGYTF
TRBJ1-3,few,TRBD1,TRBV9,TGTGCCAGCAGCGCCGGGACAGCCCTCTCTGGAAACACCATATATTTT,CASSAGTALSGNTIYF
TRBJ2-1,.,TRBD1,TRBV4-1,TGCGCCAGCAGCCAAGCTCCGACAGGGGTCCCACTGCTCCCCTACAATGAGCAGTTCTTC,CASSQAPTGVPLLPYNEQFF
TRBJ1-5,.,.,TRBV28,TGTGCCAGCAGTTTCTCCCGGAAGGGGCTCAATCAGCCCCAGCATTTT,CASSFSRKGLNQPQHF
TRBJ1-3,.,.,TRBV28,TGTGCCAGCAGCCTCCCGGTTATCTCTGGAAACACCATATATTTT,CASSLPVISGNTIYF
TRBJ2-3,.,.,TRBV18,TGTGCCAGCTCACCGGACAGCGAAAGTACGCAGTATTTT,CASSPDSESTQYF